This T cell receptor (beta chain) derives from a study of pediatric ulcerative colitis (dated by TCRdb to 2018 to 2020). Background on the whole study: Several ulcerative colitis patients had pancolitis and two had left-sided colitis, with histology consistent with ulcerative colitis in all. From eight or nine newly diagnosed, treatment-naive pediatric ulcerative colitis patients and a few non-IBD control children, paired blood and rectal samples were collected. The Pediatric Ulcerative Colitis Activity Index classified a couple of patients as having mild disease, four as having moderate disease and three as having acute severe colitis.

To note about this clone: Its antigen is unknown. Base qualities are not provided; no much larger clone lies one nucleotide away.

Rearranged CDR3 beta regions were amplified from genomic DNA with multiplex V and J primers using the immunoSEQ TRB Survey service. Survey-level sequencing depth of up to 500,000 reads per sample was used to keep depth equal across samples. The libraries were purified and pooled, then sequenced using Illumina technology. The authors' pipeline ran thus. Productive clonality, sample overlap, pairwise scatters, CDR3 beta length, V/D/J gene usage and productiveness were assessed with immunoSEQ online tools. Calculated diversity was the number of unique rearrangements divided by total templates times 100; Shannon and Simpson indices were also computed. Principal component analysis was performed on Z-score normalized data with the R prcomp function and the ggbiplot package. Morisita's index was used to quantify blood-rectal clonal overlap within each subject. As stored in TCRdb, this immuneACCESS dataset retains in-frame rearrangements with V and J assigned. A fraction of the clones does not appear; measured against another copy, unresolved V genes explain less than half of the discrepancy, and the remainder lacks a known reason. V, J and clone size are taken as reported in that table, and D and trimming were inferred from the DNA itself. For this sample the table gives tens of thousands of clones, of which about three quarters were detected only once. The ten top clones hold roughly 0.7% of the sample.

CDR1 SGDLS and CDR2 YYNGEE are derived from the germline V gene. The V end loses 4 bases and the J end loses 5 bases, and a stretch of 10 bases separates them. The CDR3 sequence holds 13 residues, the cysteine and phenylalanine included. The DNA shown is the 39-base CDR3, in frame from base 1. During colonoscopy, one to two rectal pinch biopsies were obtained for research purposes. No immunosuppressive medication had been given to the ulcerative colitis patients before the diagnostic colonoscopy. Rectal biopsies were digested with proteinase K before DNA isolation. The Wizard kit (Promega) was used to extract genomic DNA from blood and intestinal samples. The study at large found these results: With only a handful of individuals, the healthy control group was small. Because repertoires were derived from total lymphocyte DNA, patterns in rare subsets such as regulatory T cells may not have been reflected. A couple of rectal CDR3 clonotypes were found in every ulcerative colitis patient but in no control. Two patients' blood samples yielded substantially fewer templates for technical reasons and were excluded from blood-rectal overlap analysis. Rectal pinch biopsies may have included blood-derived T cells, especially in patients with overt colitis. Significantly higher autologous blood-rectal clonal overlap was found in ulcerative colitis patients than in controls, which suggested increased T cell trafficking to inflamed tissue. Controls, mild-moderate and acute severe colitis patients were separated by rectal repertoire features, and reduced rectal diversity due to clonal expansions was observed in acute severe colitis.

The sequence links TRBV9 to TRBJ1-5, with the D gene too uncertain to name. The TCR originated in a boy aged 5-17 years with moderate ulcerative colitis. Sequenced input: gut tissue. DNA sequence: TGTGCCAGCAGCAGCAATTGGGATCAGCCCCAGCATTTT. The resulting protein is CASSSNWDQPQHF.